Presented here are 24 T cell receptor beta chains from one specimen sequenced in a study of graft-versus-host responses after intestinal transplantation. Assay used: immunoSEQ multiplex PCR; TCRdb lists only in-frame clones, some missing. The table has about 120,000 clones, 75% to 95% seen once. No antigen has been assigned to these receptors. The source material was unstimulated CD4+ T cells sorted from spleen or lymph node cells, sampled before intestinal transplant. The receptors derive from a human donor who received an intestinal transplant.

The chain combines TRBV5-6 with TRBJ2-5; 8 positions match TRBD1. Germline V gene data show CDR1 as SGHDT and CDR2 as YYEEEE. Losses at the gene ends were 3 bases for V and 5 bases for J; bases not matched to a gene: 0. There are 12 residues in the CDR3. CDR3 in amino acids: CASSWTGETQYF. The CDR3 DNA reads TGTGCCAGCAGCTGGACAGGGGAGACCCAGTACTTC.

The chain uses TRBV5-1 and TRBJ2-5; TRBD2 matches 13 bases. The ends lost 0 bases at V and 0 bases at J; junction bases unmatched: 5. Germline V gene lookup returns CDR1 SGHRS and CDR2 YFSETQ. The CDR3 has 18 amino acids. DNA for the CDR3: TGCGCCAGCAGCTTGGTCGGACTAGCGGGAGTTTACCAAGAGACCCAGTACTTC. Protein product: CASSLVGLAGVYQETQYF.

The chain joins TRBV7-9 to TRBJ1-5; perhaps TRBD1 as D (5 bases). This CDR3 contains 15 residues. Germline loops: CDR1 SEHNR, CDR2 FQNEAQ (reference sequence). The germline V and J ends were trimmed by 4 bases and 6 bases, with 16 bases remaining between them. The CDR3 bases are TGTGCCAGCAGCTCTTTTGGAGGGGTTGCTCAGCCCCAGCATTTT. Its protein is CASSSFGGVAQPQHF.

The chain uses TRBV5-1 and TRBJ2-5; TRBD2 is a possible D gene (5 bases). The germline V and J ends were trimmed by 0 bases and 4 bases, with 10 bases remaining between them. Germline CDR1 and CDR2: SGHRS and YFSETQ. This CDR3 region has 14 residues. The CDR3 DNA reads as TGCGCCAGCAGCTTGGGAGGGATAGTAGAGACCCAGTACTTC. Amino acids: CASSLGGIVETQYF.

This sequence joins TRBV19 and TRBJ1-4; a weak D match, TRBD1 (5 bases). V was cut by 3 bases and J by 7 bases, with 18 bases left in between. Germline CDR1 LNHDA, CDR2 SQIVND (reference sequence). The CDR3 extends over 16 amino acids. The CDR3 reads CASSIGGWGRREKLFF. The CDR3 DNA sequence: TGTGCCAGTAGTATTGGGGGGTGGGGTCGTCGTGAAAAACTGTTTTTT.

The rearrangement joins TRBV27 to TRBJ2-7, with 7 bases fitting TRBD1. From germline, CDR1 is MNHEY and CDR2 SMNVEV (reference sequence). V trimming: 7 bases; J trimming: 0 bases; junction bases outside the gene matches: 12. The CDR3 is made up of 16 amino acids. The CDR3 here is CASIRLEQGSSYEQYF. The CDR3 DNA reads as TGTGCCAGCATTCGACTTGAACAGGGGTCCTCCTACGAGCAGTACTTC.

The gene calls are TRBV25-1 and TRBJ2-5; D unresolved. Trimming removed 8 bases from V and 4 bases from J, with 2 bases in between. Germline V gene lookup returns CDR1 MGHDK and CDR2 SYGVNS. This CDR3 contains 9 residues. Written as DNA, the CDR3 is TGTGCCAGCCGAGAGACCCAGTACTTC. This encodes CASRETQYF.

The chain uses TRBV15 and TRBJ2-5; D not certain. This CDR3 comprises 14 residues. Between the trimmed V and J ends, which lost 0 bases and 5 bases, there was a span of 10 bases. Germline V gene data show CDR1 as LNHNV and CDR2 as YYDKDF (reference sequence). The CDR3 nucleotides are TGTGCCACCAGCAGAGATCTAGTTGGTGAGACCCAGTACTTC. The encoded protein is CATSRDLVGETQYF. Drawing the rest from reference TRBV15 and TRBJ2-5, the complete variable domain is DAMVIQNPRYQVTQFGKPVTLSCSQTLNHNVMYWYQQKSSQAPKLLFHYYDKDFNNEADTPDNFQSRRPNTSFCFLDIRSPGLGDTAMYLCATSRDLVGETQYFGPGTRLLVL.

V and J are TRBV18 and TRBJ1-6, with D uncertain. The V end lost 3 bases, the J end lost 10 bases, and 16 bases lay between the germline ends. Looked up from germline, CDR1 is KGHSH and CDR2 is LQKENI. The CDR3 length is 15 residues. CDR3 residues: CASSPSSRLESPLHF. The CDR3, as DNA: TGTGCCAGCTCACCGTCATCTCGACTAGAATCACCCCTCCACTTT.

The V call is TRBV19, the J call TRBJ1-4; no reliable D call. The germline V and J ends were trimmed by 2 bases and 2 bases, with 12 bases remaining between them. Per germline, CDR1 LNHDA and CDR2 SQIVND (reference sequence). The CDR3 has 16 residues. CDR3 in DNA: TGTGCCAGTAGTATAAAGACGCCCGGGACTAATGAAAAACTGTTTTTT. Its translation is CASSIKTPGTNEKLFF.

The chain is built from TRBV7-9 and TRBJ2-7, with D maybe TRBD1 (5 bases). The length of the CDR3 is 12 residues. Germline CDR1 and CDR2: SEHNR and FQNEAQ (reference sequence). V gave up 3 bases and J gave up 4 bases, with 7 bases separating them. The chain's CDR3 is CASSFDSYEQYF. CDR3 DNA sequence: TGTGCCAGCAGCTTTGACAGTTACGAGCAGTACTTC.

V and J are TRBV28 and TRBJ1-2; 10 bases are shared with TRBD1. Trimming cost V 3 bases and J 4 bases; bases outside gene matches: 5. Germline CDR1 is MDHEN and CDR2 is SYDVKM. The CDR3 is 15 residues long. CDR3 bases: TGTGCCAGCAGTTTCGACAGGGGGCCCATCTATGGCTACACCTTC. This translates into CASSFDRGPIYGYTF.

The rearrangement uses TRBV18 and TRBJ1-1; possible D gene TRBD1, 5 bases. Germline lookup yields CDR1 KGHSH and CDR2 LQKENI. The V gene lost 1 base and the J gene lost 2 bases, with 11 bases spanning the gap. This CDR3 contains 15 residues. DNA for the CDR3: TGTGCCAGCTCACCACTACCTTGGACAAACACTGAAGCTTTCTTT. This gives the protein CASSPLPWTNTEAFF.

The chain carries TRBV19 and TRBJ1-2; 10 positions agree with TRBD1. CDR3 length equals 15 residues. V trimming: 8 bases; J trimming: 9 bases; junction bases outside the gene matches: 15. Germline lookup yields CDR1 LNHDA and CDR2 SQIVND (reference sequence). CDR3 bases: TGTGCCAGTCTACTCCGGGGACAGGGGCCCGGTAGCTACACCTTC. Translating it yields CASLLRGQGPGSYTF.

This rearrangement joins TRBV28 to TRBJ1-5; 8 bases fit TRBD1. CDR1 is MDHEN, CDR2 SYDVKM, per germline. The CDR3 loop spans 15 amino acids. J gave up 5 bases and V 6 bases, and 9 bases lay outside the gene matches. The CDR3 DNA is TGTGCCAGCAGAAGGGGACAGGCATACCATCAGCCCCAGCATTTT. This codes for CASRRGQAYHQPQHF.

This clone was observed a handful of times. The chain carries TRBV4-3 and TRBJ1-5; 8 bases align to TRBD1. Trimming cost V 6 bases and J 6 bases; bases outside gene matches: 7. The CDR3 extends over 14 amino acids. Germline V gene data show CDR1 as LGHNA and CDR2 as YSLEER. This CDR3 reads CASSLDRASQPQHF. Written as DNA, the CDR3 is TGCGCCAGCAGTCTGGACAGGGCCAGTCAGCCCCAGCATTTT.

The rearrangement joins TRBV5-8 to TRBJ1-5; D call uncertain. The CDR3 consists of 12 residues. The ends were cut back, 4 bases at V and 5 bases at J, with 7 bases in the middle. Germline CDR1 and CDR2: SGHTS and YDEGEE. The CDR3 is CASSPLDQPQHF. The CDR3 region has the DNA TGTGCCAGCAGCCCCCTTGATCAGCCCCAGCATTTT.

V usage is TRBV19 and J usage is TRBJ2-3, with 8 bases that match TRBD1. The length of the CDR3 is 16 residues. V lost 4 bases, J lost 2 bases, and 8 bases stayed unmatched. Germline values: CDR1 LNHDA, CDR2 SQIVND (reference sequence). Here the CDR3 DNA reads TGTGCCAGTAGTAATTGGGGACAGGTAAACACAGATACGCAGTATTTT. It specifies CASSNWGQVNTDTQYF.

This chain connects TRBV4-2 to TRBJ2-5, with a weak D call TRBD2 (5 bases). Judging by the DNA end, TRBJ2-7 fits better; the J call may be wrong. This CDR3 is 12 amino acids long. The germline gives CDR1 LGHNA, CDR2 YNFKEQ. CDR3 protein: CASSHLEGEQYF. CDR3 bases: TGTGCCAGCAGCCACCTCGAGGGCGAGCAGTACTTC.

The chain is built from TRBV5-1 and TRBJ2-4, with 9 nucleotides matching TRBD1. Germline V gene lookup returns CDR1 SGHRS and CDR2 YFSETQ. The CDR3 contains 20 residues. J gave up 1 base and V 2 bases, and 16 bases lay outside the gene matches. The CDR3 loop reads CASSFFPGTGSLGAKNIQYF. The CDR3 coding sequence is TGCGCCAGCAGCTTTTTCCCCGGGACAGGGTCCTTAGGGGCCAAAAACATTCAGTACTTC. The whole variable domain, remainder taken from reference TRBV5-1 and TRBJ2-4, is KAGVTQTPRYLIKTRGQQVTLSCSPISGHRSVSWYQQTPGQGLQFLFEYFSETQRNKGNFPGRFSGRQFSNSRSEMNVSTLELGDSALYLCASSFFPGTGSLGAKNIQYFGAGTRLSVL.

This chain connects TRBV11-2 to TRBJ2-2; tentatively, D is TRBD2 (5 bases). V shed 3 bases and J shed 4 bases, with 12 bases lying between them. This CDR3 contains 15 residues. Germline V CDR1 and CDR2: SGHAT, FQNNGV. CDR3 coding DNA: TGTGCCAGCAGCTTGTGGCGGAGCGGCACCGGGGAGCTGTTTTTT. Its translation is CASSLWRSGTGELFF.

CDR3 residues: CAWSDYLGAEQYF. The CDR3 DNA is TGTGCCTGGAGTGACTACTTAGGGGCCGAGCAGTACTTC. The genes are TRBV30 and TRBJ2-7; D may be TRBD1 (5 bases). CDR3 length equals 13 residues. Per germline, CDR1 GTSNPN and CDR2 SVGIG (reference sequence). Trimming stripped 1 base from V and 6 bases from J, with 13 bases between.

The genes are TRBV10-2 and TRBJ1-5; 8 positions agree with TRBD1. Unmatched junction bases numbered 4, after V lost 9 bases and J lost 3 bases. The germline V gene has CDR1 WSHSY and CDR2 SAAADI. CDR3 length: 13 amino acids. CDR3 region: CASSDRANQPQHF. CDR3 nucleotide sequence: TGCGCCAGTTCGGACAGGGCCAATCAGCCCCAGCATTTT.

The chain links TRBV25-1 to TRBJ2-3; possible D gene TRBD2, 6 bases. Germline V CDR1 and CDR2: MGHDK, SYGVNS. This CDR3 spans 15 amino acids. V was shortened by 5 bases and J by 0 bases, with 12 bases between the two germline ends. The CDR3 sequence is CASSPELASTDTQYF. The CDR3 region has the DNA TGTGCCAGCAGTCCGGAACTAGCTAGCACAGATACGCAGTATTTT.